There are many counts of the clone carrying this T cell receptor (beta chain). The sample belongs to a study of response to subunit inactivated influenza vaccine. A single record per CDR3 protein comes from TCRdb applying MiXCR to the RT-PCR reads. This table has 400,000 to 650,000 distinct CDR3 sequences, approximately 6.9% appearing once. This CDR3 contains 17 residues. J gave up 6 bases and V 6 bases, and 14 bases lay outside the gene matches. Per the germline V gene, CDR1 is SGHDT and CDR2 is YYEEEE. This chain connects TRBV5-6 to TRBJ2-2; 10 bases are a match to TRBD1. Specimen: PBMCs from blood, collected roughly 24 months after vaccination. This receptor was identified in a man aged 50 to 69 who received an inactivated influenza vaccine. CDR3 bases: TGTGCCAGCACCCCGGGACAGGGGTTCGGAGAAGCCGGGGAGCTGTTTTTT. Amino acids: CASTPGQGFGEAGELFF.